The 25 T cell receptor beta chains given below trace back to one sample, sequenced in a study of CD8 T cells in Susac syndrome. It was with random hexamers that roughly 0.45 to 1 ug RNA was reverse transcribed. In TCRdb, the immunoSEQ multiplex PCR reads were re-called with MiXCR into one record per CDR3 protein. The repertoire holds about 100,000 distinct CDR3 sequences, 95% seen once, with 0.25% to 0.35% in the top ten. Sequencing was done on a sample of CD8+ T cells from PBMCs. Source of these receptors: a human donor with Susac syndrome.

This rearrangement joins TRBV14 to TRBJ1-2; 8 bases fit TRBD1. Germline CDR1 is SGHDN and CDR2 is FVKESK. V shed 3 bases and J 11 bases; nucleotides not matched to a gene: 5. The CDR3 has 12 amino acids. The CDR3 DNA reads as TGTGCCAGCAGCCAGTGGGACAGGAGGTACACCTTC. Protein product: CASSQWDRRYTF. Full variable domain (remainder filled in from reference TRBV14 and TRBJ1-2): EAGVTQFPSHSVIEKGQTVTLRCDPISGHDNLYWYRRVMGKEIKFLLHFVKESKQDESGMPNNRFLAERTGGTYSTLKVQPAELEDSGVYFCASSQWDRRYTFGSGTRLTVV.

The chain combines TRBV12-3 or TRBV12-4 with TRBJ1-1; D gene unclear. The ends were cut back, 3 bases at V and 4 bases at J, with 6 bases in the middle. This CDR3 is built from 12 residues. The CDR3 loop reads CASSFSGTEAFF. In nucleotides, the CDR3 is TGTGCCAGCAGTTTTTCCGGCACTGAAGCTTTCTTT.

The rearrangement joins TRBV5-4 to TRBJ2-5, with a weak D call TRBD2 (6 bases). Germline assignment: CDR1 SGHNT and CDR2 YYREEE (reference sequence). The CDR3 loop spans 12 amino acids. The V end lost 7 bases, the J end lost 5 bases, and 12 bases lay between the germline ends. The CDR3 sequence: CASAEGVETQYF. The CDR3 coding sequence is TGTGCCAGCGCGGAGGGAGTGGAGACCCAGTACTTC.

The rearrangement joins TRBV6-5 to TRBJ1-2, with 9 bases matching TRBD1. Germline trimming cut 0 bases from V and 8 bases from J; bases unmatched to any gene: 13. The CDR3 contains 17 residues. Germline CDR1 reads MNHEY; CDR2 reads SVGAGI. This CDR3 reads CASSYSSTGTGLGGYTF. DNA of the CDR3: TGTGCCAGCAGTTACTCCTCCACCGGGACAGGGCTGGGCGGCTACACCTTC.

The V and J genes are TRBV18 and TRBJ2-3, with D perhaps matching TRBD2 (6 bases). Germline loops: CDR1 KGHSH, CDR2 LQKENI. The CDR3 has 15 amino acids. The V end was cut by 1 base, the J end by 2 bases, with 10 bases between. As DNA, the CDR3 is TGTGCCAGCTCACCACGTGGACTACTCACAGATACGCAGTATTTT. It is translated as CASSPRGLLTDTQYF.

Only one count was recorded for this clonotype. The gene calls are TRBV4-1 and TRBJ2-5, with TRBD2 matching 12 bases. Germline values: CDR1 MGHRA, CDR2 YSYEKL. The CDR3 has 16 amino acids. Trimming cost V 2 bases and J 2 bases; bases outside gene matches: 3. In DNA form, the CDR3 reads TGCGCCAGCAGCCAAACCGGGACTAGCGGGCAAGAGACCCAGTACTTC. It codes for CASSQTGTSGQETQYF.

This sequence joins TRBV6-6 and TRBJ2-3; D is undetermined. The germline gives CDR1 MNHNY, CDR2 SVGAGI (reference sequence). The CDR3 is 12 amino acids. The V end lost 6 bases, the J end lost 1 base, and 5 bases lay between the germline ends. The CDR3 sequence is CASRVRTDTQYF. In nucleotides, the CDR3 is TGTGCCAGCAGGGTCCGCACAGATACGCAGTATTTT.

The CDR3 here is CATQQGGIYNEQFF. CDR3 nucleotide sequence: TGTGCCACCCAGCAAGGCGGGATCTACAATGAGCAGTTCTTC. This rearrangement joins TRBV10-3 to TRBJ2-1; D may be TRBD2 (6 bases). Germline V gene sequence: CDR1 ENHRY, CDR2 SYGVKD. The CDR3 is 14 amino acids. V was trimmed by 10 bases and J by 3 bases, leaving 16 bases between them.

The gene calls are TRBV2 and TRBJ2-2; D is ambiguous. CDR3 size: 14 residues. Trimming removed 11 bases from V and 2 bases from J, with 15 bases in between. Germline values: CDR1 SNHLY, CDR2 FYNNEI. In DNA form, the CDR3 reads TGTGCCGTAGGGCAGCCCTTTAACACCGGGGAGCTGTTTTTT. This sequence encodes CAVGQPFNTGELFF.

The gene calls are TRBV29-1 and TRBJ1-2; D is undetermined. Trimming shortened V by 6 bases and J by 1 base, and 6 bases separated the two germline ends. The length of the CDR3 is 11 residues. From germline, CDR1 is SQVTM and CDR2 ANQGSEA. CDR3 sequence reads: CSVELNYGYTF. The CDR3 coding sequence is TGCAGCGTCGAACTTAACTATGGCTACACCTTC.

The count of this clonotype is one. V gene TRBV4-1 combines with J gene TRBJ2-1; D might be TRBD1 or TRBD2, each matching 5 bases. V dropped 4 bases and J dropped 5 bases, with 15 bases sitting between them. This CDR3 comprises 15 residues. Germline V gene lookup returns CDR1 MGHRA and CDR2 YSYEKL. For the CDR3, the DNA is TGCGCCAGCAGCCTCACCGGGACGTCGAACAATGAGCAGTTCTTC. Encoded protein: CASSLTGTSNNEQFF.

V usage is TRBV3-1 and J usage is TRBJ1-1; D remains ambiguous. Per the germline V gene, CDR1 is LGHDT and CDR2 is YNNKEL (reference sequence). The CDR3 runs to 16 residues. Between the trimmed V and J ends, which lost 0 bases and 3 bases, there was a span of 14 bases. The CDR3 spells CASSQDRVYVDTEAFF. CDR3 nucleotide sequence: TGTGCCAGCAGCCAAGATAGGGTTTATGTGGACACTGAAGCTTTCTTT.

This chain joins TRBV3-1 and TRBJ2-1; TRBD2 aligns across 9 bases. CDR1 is LGHDT, CDR2 YNNKEL, per germline (reference sequence). V was clipped by 1 base and J by 6 bases; unmatched bases: 7. The CDR3 is 16 amino acids. The CDR3 nucleotides read TGTGCCAGCAGCCAAGTACTGAGCGGGGGGATCAATGAGCAGTTCTTC. Its translation is CASSQVLSGGINEQFF.

This chain links TRBV7-2 with TRBJ1-2; D uncertain. This CDR3 is 13 amino acids long. V lost 1 base and J lost 5, with 8 bases in between. Per germline, CDR1 SGHTA and CDR2 FQGNSA. The CDR3 nucleotides are TGTGCCAGCAGCTTAGTTCCCGTTTATGGCTACACCTTC. Translating gives CASSLVPVYGYTF.

The chain recombines TRBV28 with TRBJ2-7; 9 bases line up with TRBD1. The CDR3 is 16 amino acids. The germline V gene encodes CDR1 MDHEN and CDR2 SYDVKM. Germline trimming cut 5 bases from V and 5 bases from J; bases unmatched to any gene: 13. The CDR3 here is CASSPGQGHLYDEQYF. The CDR3 DNA is TGTGCCAGCAGTCCGGGACAGGGCCACTTGTACGACGAGCAGTACTTC.

CDR3 in amino acids: CASSQEVGANYGYTF. DNA of the CDR3: TGCGCCAGCAGCCAAGAAGTAGGGGCGAACTATGGCTACACCTTC. This chain uses TRBV4-1 with TRBJ1-2, with TRBD1 as a possible D gene (5 bases). This CDR3 region has 15 residues. The V gene lost 0 bases and the J gene lost 2 bases, with 10 bases spanning the gap. Germline CDR1 and CDR2: MGHRA and YSYEKL.

The chain recombines TRBV7-2 with TRBJ1-2; D is perhaps TRBD1 (5 bases). From germline, CDR1 is SGHTA and CDR2 FQGNSA. Trimming took off 5 bases at V and 9 bases at J, with 10 bases between the two ends. The CDR3 is 11 residues long. The CDR3, as DNA: TGTGCCAGCAGCCGGACAAGCAGCTACACCTTC. The encoded protein is CASSRTSSYTF. Full variable domain (outside the CDR3, taken from reference TRBV7-2 and TRBJ1-2): GAGVSQSPSNKVTEKGKDVELRCDPISGHTALYWYRQSLGQGLEFLIYFQGNSAPDKSGLPSDRFSAERTGGSVSTLTIQRTQQEDSAVYLCASSRTSSYTFGSGTRLTVV.

This sequence joins TRBV20-1 and TRBJ2-5; 8 bases are shared with TRBD2. CDR1 DFQATT and CDR2 SNEGSKA come from the germline V gene (reference sequence). The V segment lost 0 bases and the J segment 5 bases; nucleotides outside the gene matches: 5. The CDR3 extends over 14 amino acids. The CDR3 DNA is TGCAGTGCTAGAGATTTGCGGGAGGTTGAGACCCAGTACTTC. Translation gives CSARDLREVETQYF.

V usage is TRBV9 and J usage is TRBJ2-5; 7 bases match TRBD2. CDR1 and CDR2 from the germline V gene are SGDLS and YYNGEE. With V trimmed by 3 bases and J by 5 bases, 10 bases remained unmatched. The CDR3 loop spans 15 amino acids. CDR3 nucleotide sequence: TGTGCCAGCAGCGATGGGACTAAAGTGGTGGAGACCCAGTACTTC. Translation: CASSDGTKVVETQYF.

The chain links TRBV6-5 to TRBJ1-1; D not resolved. CDR3 size: 13 residues. The germline V gene encodes CDR1 MNHEY and CDR2 SVGAGI. The ends were cut back, 2 bases at V and 1 base at J, with 5 bases in the middle. The CDR3 protein is CASSYRGNTEAFF. The CDR3 DNA follows: TGTGCCAGCAGTTACCGTGGGAACACTGAAGCTTTCTTT.

The chain has TRBV7-2 and TRBJ2-7; D remains ambiguous. The V and J ends lost 5 bases and 6 bases respectively, with 17 bases between them. Germline CDR1 SGHTA, CDR2 FQGNSA. CDR3 length: 14 residues. This chain's CDR3 is CASSPVRMGAEQYF. The CDR3 DNA follows: TGTGCCAGCAGCCCAGTGAGGATGGGCGCCGAGCAGTACTTC.

The chain recombines TRBV7-9 with TRBJ1-1; 7 bases are shared with TRBD1. The CDR3 loop spans 14 amino acids. The germline CDR1 and CDR2 sequences are SEHNR and FQNEAQ (reference sequence). J gave up 0 bases and V 4 bases, and 2 bases lay outside the gene matches. CDR3 in amino acids: CASSWTGLNTEAFF. CDR3 nucleotide sequence: TGTGCCAGCAGCTGGACAGGTTTGAACACTGAAGCTTTCTTT.

The chain is built from TRBV2 and TRBJ1-1; 11 bases fit TRBD1. V gave up 7 bases and J gave up 6 bases; unmatched junction bases: 4. The length of the CDR3 is 13 residues. In germline, CDR1 is SNHLY, CDR2 FYNNEI. CDR3 region: CASMGQGVPEAFF. The CDR3 DNA is TGTGCCAGCATGGGACAGGGGGTCCCTGAAGCTTTCTTT. The variable domain in full, completed from reference TRBV2 and TRBJ1-1, reads EPEVTQTPSHQVTQMGQEVILRCVPISNHLYFYWYRQILGQKVEFLVSFYNNEISEKSEIFDDQFSVERPDGSNFTLKIRSTKLEDSAMYFCASMGQGVPEAFFGQGTRLTVV.

The V call is TRBV20-1, the J call TRBJ2-1, with D hard to call. CDR1 and CDR2 from the germline V gene are DFQATT and SNEGSKA (reference sequence). The length of the CDR3 is 14 residues. Trimming removed 0 bases from V and 4 bases from J, with 10 bases in between. The CDR3 coding sequence is TGCAGTGCTAGAGATTTCTGGTGGTACAATGAGCAGTTCTTC. Encoded protein: CSARDFWWYNEQFF.

V gene TRBV6-1 combines with J gene TRBJ1-2; 7 bases are shared with TRBD1. V lost 9 bases, J lost 8 bases, and 12 bases stayed unmatched. The CDR3 covers 13 residues. From germline, CDR1 is MNHNS and CDR2 SASEGT. This chain's CDR3 is CASTGQPIEGYTF. The CDR3 DNA reads TGTGCCAGTACGGGACAGCCCATTGAGGGCTACACCTTC.